One and the same sample provided the 14 T cell receptor beta chains below, sequenced in a study of T-cell reconstitution after alpha-beta-depleted transplantation in children. For TCRbeta, the library was prepared with unique molecular identifiers. TCRdb itself ran the PCR reads through MiXCR, one entry per CDR3 protein. Seen here are a few hundred thousand distinct CDR3 sequences, about 7% observed once, and the top ten hold 5.5%. This material consisted of PBMCs, taken before TCRalphabeta/CD19-depleted stem cell transplant. These TCRs come from a boy between 2 and 10 years old with acute lymphoblastic leukemia, due to receive a stem cell transplant.

This clonotype was detected many times. The chain links TRBV7-9 to TRBJ2-1; the D gene could be TRBD1 or TRBD2 (5 bases each). Germline V gene sequence: CDR1 SEHNR, CDR2 FQNEAQ (reference sequence). Trimming stripped 4 bases from V and 6 bases from J, with 19 bases between. CDR3 length: 16 residues. CDR3 bases: TGTGCCAGCAGCTCCCCGGGGTCAGGGCTGGGCAATGAGCAGTTCTTC. It codes for CASSSPGSGLGNEQFF.

The CDR3 coding sequence is TGTGCCAGCAGCTTCAGGACTACTGAAGAGACCCAGTACTTC. This gives the protein CASSFRTTEETQYF. The chain links TRBV11-2 to TRBJ2-5; a possible D gene is TRBD2 (6 bases). The V end was cut by 3 bases, the J end by 3 bases, with 11 bases between. The CDR3 spans 14 residues. The V gene's germline CDR1 is SGHAT and CDR2 FQNNGV.

The table lists this clonotype with a few counts. The rearrangement links TRBV7-9 to TRBJ2-5; the match to TRBD2 covers 8 bases. The CDR3 sequence is 13 residues long. V shed 4 bases and J 5 bases; nucleotides not matched to a gene: 3. Germline values: CDR1 SEHNR, CDR2 FQNEAQ (reference sequence). The CDR3 DNA is TGTGCCAGCAGCTCGGGGGGGGTGGAGACCCAGTACTTC. It yields the protein CASSSGGVETQYF.

This clonotype was recorded at least ten times. The V and J genes are TRBV6-5 and TRBJ1-4; possibly TRBD1 for D (5 bases). CDR1 and CDR2 (germline): MNHEY, SVGAGI. The CDR3 is 14 residues long. Between the trimmed V and J ends, which lost 2 bases and 11 bases, there was a span of 15 bases. CDR3 amino acids: CASSYGRVGVKLFF. The CDR3 bases are TGTGCCAGCAGTTACGGCAGGGTGGGGGTGAAACTGTTTTTT.

This clonotype was seen repeatedly, ten times or more. The chain joins TRBV7-2 to TRBJ1-2; no clear D gene. V was trimmed by 7 bases and J by 3 bases, leaving 9 bases between them. Germline CDR1 reads SGHTA; CDR2 reads FQGNSA. This CDR3 contains 12 residues. The CDR3, as DNA: TGTGCCAGCACCGAAGGTTACTATGGCTACACCTTC. Translating it yields CASTEGYYGYTF.

The genes are TRBV7-2 and TRBJ2-7; D is unresolved. This CDR3 is built from 14 residues. Trimming removed 7 bases at V and 0 bases at J, with 13 bases between. Germline assignment: CDR1 SGHTA and CDR2 FQGNSA. Here the CDR3 DNA reads TGTGCCAGCACCCCCTCTCTTTTCTCCTACGAGCAGTACTTC. This translates into CASTPSLFSYEQYF.

This clonotype was recorded many times. The chain combines TRBV29-1 with TRBJ2-7; a possible D gene is TRBD1 (6 bases). V shed 1 base and J shed 1 base, with 17 bases lying between them. The CDR3 is 16 amino acids. Looked up from germline, CDR1 is SQVTM and CDR2 is ANQGSEA. This chain's CDR3 is CSVEGPHDTGSYEQYF. The DNA for the CDR3 is TGCAGCGTTGAAGGGCCCCACGACACAGGGTCCTACGAGCAGTACTTC.

This clonotype was detected many times. This sequence joins TRBV5-4 and TRBJ2-4, with D perhaps matching TRBD1 (6 bases). The V end lost 0 bases, the J end lost 3 bases, and 7 bases lay between the germline ends. Germline lookup yields CDR1 SGHNT and CDR2 YYREEE (reference sequence). The CDR3 has 14 residues. The CDR3 region is CASSLEQGKNIQYF. DNA for the CDR3: TGTGCCAGCAGCTTGGAACAGGGCAAAAACATTCAGTACTTC.

This clonotype was seen at least ten times. V and J are TRBV28 and TRBJ2-3, with 8 nucleotides matching TRBD1. V shed 4 bases and J 4 bases; nucleotides not matched to a gene: 4. Germline CDR1 and CDR2: MDHEN and SYDVKM. This CDR3 is 14 amino acids long. For the CDR3, the DNA is TGTGCCAGCAGTTCCAGGGGGCAATCAGATACGCAGTATTTT. Its protein product is CASSSRGQSDTQYF.

The chain employs TRBV9 and TRBJ2-3; 9 bases align to TRBD2. V lost 2 bases, J lost 8 bases, and 6 bases stayed unmatched. The CDR3 runs to 14 residues. Germline assignment: CDR1 SGDLS and CDR2 YYNGEE. The CDR3 DNA sequence: TGTGCCAGCAGCGTCCTAGCGGGGCCCTCTACGCAGTATTTT. Translating gives CASSVLAGPSTQYF.

This clonotype was observed many times. Its ends do not fully match the called genes, so a read error is possible. This CDR3 reads CASSLASGLAAVEQYF. The CDR3 region has the DNA TGTGCCAGCAGCCTAGCCTCTGGTCTAGCGGCGGTCGAGCAGTACTTC. The chain combines TRBV7-8 with TRBJ2-7; 7 bases fit TRBD2. The CDR3 runs to 16 residues. Germline loops: CDR1 SGHVS, CDR2 FQNEAQ.

This clonotype was seen at least ten times. V gene TRBV3-1 combines with J gene TRBJ2-7, with D possibly called TRBD1 or TRBD2 (5 bases each). Germline assignment: CDR1 LGHDT and CDR2 YNNKEL (reference sequence). Trimming took off 1 base at V and 7 bases at J, with 11 bases between the two ends. This CDR3 comprises 13 residues. This CDR3 is CASSQAGRDEQYF. For the CDR3, the DNA is TGTGCCAGCAGCCAAGCGGGGCGTGATGAGCAGTACTTC.

There are many counts of this clonotype. The J gene is TRBJ1-1, the V gene TRBV21-1; no DNA check was done on the table's D call, TRBD1. TRBV21-1 is a known pseudogene. The CDR3 length is 20 residues. The DNA of the CDR3 is TGTGCCAGCAGCAAAAGGCACAGCGGGGCTCTATGGGGTATGAACACTGAAGCTTTCTTT. Protein sequence: CASSKRHSGALWGMNTEAFF.

The genes are TRBV7-2 and TRBJ2-7; 8 nucleotides line up with TRBD2. Germline V lookup: CDR1 SGHTA, CDR2 FQGNSA. The trim removed 5 bases at V and 0 bases at J, leaving 6 bases unmatched. The CDR3 consists of 15 residues. CDR3 nucleotide sequence: TGTGCCAGCAGCGTTAGCGGGGTTAGCTCCTACGAGCAGTACTTC. Residues: CASSVSGVSSYEQYF.